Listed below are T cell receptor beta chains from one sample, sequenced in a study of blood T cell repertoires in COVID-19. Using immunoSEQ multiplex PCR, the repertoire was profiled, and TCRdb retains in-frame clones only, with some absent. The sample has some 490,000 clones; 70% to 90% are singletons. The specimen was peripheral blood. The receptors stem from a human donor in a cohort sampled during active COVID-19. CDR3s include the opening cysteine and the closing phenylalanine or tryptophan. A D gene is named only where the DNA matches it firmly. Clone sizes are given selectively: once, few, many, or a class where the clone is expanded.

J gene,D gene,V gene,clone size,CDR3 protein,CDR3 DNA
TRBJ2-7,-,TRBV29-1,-,CSVEERGGYEQYF,TGCAGCGTTGAAGAAAGGGGGGGCTACGAGCAGTACTTC
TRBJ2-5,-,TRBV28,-,CASSSTLQGWGETQYF,TGTGCCAGCAGTTCCACCCTACAGGGTTGGGGAGAGACCCAGTACTTC
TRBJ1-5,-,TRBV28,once,CASSLSGVSVNQPQHF,TGTGCCAGCAGTTTATCGGGGGTTTCTGTCAATCAGCCCCAGCATTTT
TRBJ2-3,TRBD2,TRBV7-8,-,CASRRSTSGYTDTQYF,TGTGCCAGCCGAAGGTCGACTAGCGGATACACAGATACGCAGTATTTT
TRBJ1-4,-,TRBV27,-,CASSSRVRNEKLFF,TGTGCCAGCAGTTCCAGGGTGAGGAATGAAAAACTGTTTTTT
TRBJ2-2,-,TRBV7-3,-,CASSSGLTPGTGELFF,TGTGCCAGCAGCTCTGGACTTACGCCGGGGACCGGGGAGCTGTTTTTT
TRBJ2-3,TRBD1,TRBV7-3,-,CASSLMGDRSSDTQYF,TGTGCCAGCAGCTTAATGGGGGACAGGAGCTCAGATACGCAGTATTTT
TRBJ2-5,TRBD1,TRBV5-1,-,CASSFTRGTGVQETQYF,TGCGCCAGCAGCTTCACACGAGGGACAGGGGTCCAAGAGACCCAGTACTTC
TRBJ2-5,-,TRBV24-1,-,CATSDSDRSYQETQYF,TGTGCCACCAGTGATTCCGACAGATCCTACCAAGAGACCCAGTACTTC
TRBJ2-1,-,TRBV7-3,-,CASCLGGKEDEQFF,TGTGCCAGCTGCTTAGGGGGGAAGGAGGATGAGCAGTTCTTC
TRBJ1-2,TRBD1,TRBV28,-,CASSFRDRGYGYTF,TGTGCCAGCAGTTTCAGGGACAGGGGCTATGGCTACACCTTC
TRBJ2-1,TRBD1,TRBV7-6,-,CASSTLLQGDEQFF,TGTGCCAGCAGCACGCTACTTCAGGGGGATGAGCAGTTCTTC
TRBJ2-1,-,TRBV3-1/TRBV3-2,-,CASSPYAYNEQFF,TGTGCCAGCAGCCCCTATGCCTACAATGAGCAGTTCTTC
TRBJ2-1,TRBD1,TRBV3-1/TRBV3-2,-,CASSHPTGQVRNEQFF,TGTGCCAGCAGCCACCCGACAGGGCAGGTTCGGAATGAGCAGTTCTTC
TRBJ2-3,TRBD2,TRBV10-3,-,CAITSSRESTDTQYF,TGTGCCATCACTTCTTCGCGGGAGAGCACAGATACGCAGTATTTT
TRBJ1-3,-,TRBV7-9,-,CASSLARTDSGNTIYF,TGTGCCAGCAGCTTAGCGCGGACAGACTCTGGAAACACCATATATTTT
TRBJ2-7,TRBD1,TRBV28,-,CASSRRTGGRSYEQYF,TGTGCCAGCAGCCGAAGGACAGGGGGTCGTTCCTACGAGCAGTACTTC
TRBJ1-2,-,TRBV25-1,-,CASGHYYGYTF,TGTGCCAGCGGACACTACTATGGCTACACCTTC
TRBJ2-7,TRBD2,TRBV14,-,CASSPLAGGDYEQYF,TGTGCCAGCAGCCCACTAGCGGGAGGGGACTACGAGCAGTACTTC
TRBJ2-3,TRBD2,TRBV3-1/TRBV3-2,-,CASSPQLIAGGIDTQYF,TGTGCCAGCAGCCCTCAACTCATCGCGGGGGGCATTGATACGCAGTATTTT
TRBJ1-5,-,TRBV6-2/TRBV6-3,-,CASSLNLRGLSRGADQPQHF,TGTGCCAGCAGCCTTAACCTCAGGGGCCTTTCCAGAGGGGCCGATCAGCCCCAGCATTTT
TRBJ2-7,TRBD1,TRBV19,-,CASSVDRGNYEQYF,TGTGCCAGTAGTGTAGACAGGGGGAATTACGAGCAGTACTTC
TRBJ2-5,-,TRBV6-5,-,CASSYMETQYF,TGTGCCAGCAGTTATATGGAGACCCAGTACTTC
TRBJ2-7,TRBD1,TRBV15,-,CATSTGDSSYEQYF,TGTGCCACCAGCACCGGGGACAGCTCCTACGAGCAGTACTTC
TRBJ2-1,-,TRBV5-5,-,CASSLVASSYNEQFF,TGTGCCAGCAGCTTGGTTGCGAGTTCCTACAATGAGCAGTTCTTC
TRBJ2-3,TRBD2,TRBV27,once,CASSLLGRGTDTQYF,TGTGCCAGCAGTCTACTTGGGAGGGGTACAGATACGCAGTATTTT
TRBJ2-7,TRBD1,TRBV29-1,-,CSGSRDSHEQYF,TGCAGCGGGTCCCGGGACAGCCACGAGCAGTACTTC
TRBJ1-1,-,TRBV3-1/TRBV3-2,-,CASSHPHWAALRNTEAFF,TGTGCCAGCAGCCACCCCCACTGGGCAGCCTTACGGAACACTGAAGCTTTCTTT
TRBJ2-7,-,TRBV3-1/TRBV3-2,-,CASSQQRGPYEQYF,TGTGCCAGCAGCCAACAGCGCGGGCCCTACGAGCAGTACTTC
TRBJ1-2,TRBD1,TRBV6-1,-,CASSLTGVNYGYTF,TGTGCCAGCAGTTTGACAGGGGTTAACTATGGCTACACCTTC
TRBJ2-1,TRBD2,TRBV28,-,CASSFWKREGYNEQFF,TGTGCCAGCAGTTTTTGGAAGCGGGAGGGCTACAATGAGCAGTTCTTC
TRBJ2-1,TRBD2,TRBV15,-,CATSTRLAASNNEQFF,TGTGCCACCAGCACCAGACTAGCGGCCTCGAACAATGAGCAGTTCTTC
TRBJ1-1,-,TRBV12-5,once,CASGLPQNTEAFF,TGTGCTAGTGGTTTGCCCCAGAACACTGAAGCTTTCTTT
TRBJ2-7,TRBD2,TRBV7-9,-,CASSLGLGRLAGDEQYF,TGTGCCAGCAGCTTAGGGTTAGGGCGACTAGCGGGAGACGAGCAGTACTTC
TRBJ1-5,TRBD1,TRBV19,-,CASTPMGQGGNQPQHF,TGTGCCAGTACCCCAATGGGACAGGGAGGGAATCAGCCCCAGCATTTT
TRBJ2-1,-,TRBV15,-,CATSPGMDEQFF,TGTGCCACCAGCCCGGGAATGGATGAGCAGTTCTTC
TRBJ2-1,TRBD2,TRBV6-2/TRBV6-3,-,CASSFSGASYNEQFF,TGTGCCAGCAGTTTCAGCGGGGCCTCGTACAATGAGCAGTTCTTC
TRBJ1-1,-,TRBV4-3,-,CASSQDGQPNTEAFF,TGCGCCAGCAGCCAAGATGGACAACCGAACACTGAAGCTTTCTTT
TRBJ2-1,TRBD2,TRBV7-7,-,CASSLGLAANEQFF,TGTGCTAGCAGCTTAGGACTAGCGGCGAATGAGCAGTTCTTC
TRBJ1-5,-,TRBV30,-,CAWSPQGLLWTQPQHF,TGTGCCTGGAGTCCACAGGGCCTGCTCTGGACCCAGCCCCAGCATTTT
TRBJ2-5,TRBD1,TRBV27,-,CASSPTPGQGQTQYF,TGTGCCAGCAGTCCCACCCCCGGACAGGGCCAGACCCAGTACTTC
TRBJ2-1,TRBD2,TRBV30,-,CAWLPAGVPYNEQFF,TGTGCCTGGCTTCCAGCGGGAGTCCCCTACAATGAGCAGTTCTTC
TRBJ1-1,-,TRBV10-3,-,CAIQGPTEAFF,TGTGCCATTCAGGGGCCCACTGAAGCTTTCTTT
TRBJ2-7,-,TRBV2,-,CAGPAFDPYEQYF,TGTGCCGGGCCCGCTTTCGATCCCTACGAGCAGTACTTC
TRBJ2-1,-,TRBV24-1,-,CATNDPSISEQFF,TGTGCCACCAATGACCCTAGCATAAGTGAGCAGTTCTTC
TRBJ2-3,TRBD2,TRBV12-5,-,CASGAWGGGTDTQYF,TGTGCTAGTGGGGCGTGGGGAGGGGGCACAGATACGCAGTATTTT
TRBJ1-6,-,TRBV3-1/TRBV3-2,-,CASSQVRMDSPLHF,TGTGCCAGCAGCCAAGTCAGGATGGATTCACCCCTCCACTTT
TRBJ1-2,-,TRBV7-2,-,CASSRGQIYGYTF,TGTGCCAGCAGCCGAGGACAGATCTATGGCTACACCTTC